This T cell receptor beta chain was recovered during a study of metastatic and nonmetastatic thyroid tumors. Study-level information: A comparison of repertoires was made across blood and tumor or nodule tissue from malignant and benign thyroid patients.

TCRdb reassembled clones from the PCR reads with MiXCR. The sample records approximately 8,400 clones, about 45% being singletons. Until they underwent thyroid surgery, no patient had received any treatment. The sequence was obtained from a male donor with papillary thyroid cancer or a benign thyroid nodule (not recorded which). Some clones in this sample may be carry-over from other donors' samples. The sample was tumor tissue.

The CDR3 DNA reads TGTGCCAGCAGCTTCCCTAGCGGGTCGAACACCGGGGAGCTGTTTTTT. Translated, it gives CASSFPSGSNTGELFF. The chain links TRBV7-8 to TRBJ2-2; 8 bases fit TRBD2. The CDR3 is 16 residues long. CDR1 is SGHVS, CDR2 FQNEAQ, per germline. J lost 0 bases, V lost 3 bases, and 3 bases had no gene match.